The sequence of this TCR beta chain was determined in a study of T cells expressing NK-cell markers. The germline gives CDR1 LGHNA, CDR2 YNFKEQ. The CDR3 is 15 residues long. Using the 5' RACE reads, TCRdb records one entry per CDR3 protein without DNA. This table holds approximately 170,000 distinct CDR3 sequences. The rearrangement links TRBV4-2 to TRBJ2-7; no DNA is available, so the TRBD1 call from TCRdb remains unchecked. This receptor was taken from a man aged 18-75 years in good health. Material: blood T cells: a sorted CD56 or NKG2C T cell subset, CD4+ or CD8+ T cells, or bulk PBMC T cells (not recorded which). This CDR3 is CASSQDRGQGYEQYF.